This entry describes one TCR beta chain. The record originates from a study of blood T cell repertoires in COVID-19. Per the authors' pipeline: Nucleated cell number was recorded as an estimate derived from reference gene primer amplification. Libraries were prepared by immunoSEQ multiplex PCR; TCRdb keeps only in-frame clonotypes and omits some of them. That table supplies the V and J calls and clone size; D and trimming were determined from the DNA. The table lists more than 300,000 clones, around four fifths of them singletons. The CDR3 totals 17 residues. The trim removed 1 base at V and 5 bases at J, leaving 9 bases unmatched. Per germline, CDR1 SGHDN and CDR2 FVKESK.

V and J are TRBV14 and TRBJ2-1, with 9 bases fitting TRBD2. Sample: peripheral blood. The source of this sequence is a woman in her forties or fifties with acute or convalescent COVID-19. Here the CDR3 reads CASSQGAGGPYNNEQFF. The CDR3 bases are TGTGCCAGCAGCCAAGGGGCGGGGGGGCCCTACAACAATGAGCAGTTCTTC.